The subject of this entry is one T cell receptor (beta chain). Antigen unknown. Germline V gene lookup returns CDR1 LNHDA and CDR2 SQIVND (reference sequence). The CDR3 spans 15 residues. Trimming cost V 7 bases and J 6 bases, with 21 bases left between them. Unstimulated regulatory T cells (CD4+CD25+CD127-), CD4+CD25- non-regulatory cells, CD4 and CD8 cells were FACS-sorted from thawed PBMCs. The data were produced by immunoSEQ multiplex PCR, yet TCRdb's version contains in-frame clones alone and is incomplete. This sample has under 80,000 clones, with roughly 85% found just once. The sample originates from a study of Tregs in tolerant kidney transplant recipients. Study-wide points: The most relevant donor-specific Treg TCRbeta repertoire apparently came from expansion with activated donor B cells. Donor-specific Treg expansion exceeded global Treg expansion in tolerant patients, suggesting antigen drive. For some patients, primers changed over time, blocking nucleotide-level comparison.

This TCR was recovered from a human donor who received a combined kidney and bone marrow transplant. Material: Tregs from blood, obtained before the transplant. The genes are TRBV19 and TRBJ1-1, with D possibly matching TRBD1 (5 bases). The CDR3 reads CASIPPGGRGAEAFF. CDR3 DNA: TGTGCCAGTATCCCACCCGGGGGTCGCGGGGCTGAAGCTTTCTTT. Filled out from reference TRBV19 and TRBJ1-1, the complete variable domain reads DGGITQSPKYLFRKEGQNVTLSCEQNLNHDAMYWYRQDPGQGLRLIYYSQIVNDFQKGDIAEGYSVSREKKESFPLTVTSAQKNPTAFYLCASIPPGGRGAEAFFGQGTRLTVV.